This TCR beta chain was sequenced during a study of early T cells in non-severe SARS-CoV-2 infection. Turning to the study itself: Chains stayed unpaired after sequencing of bulk RNA from unsorted whole blood. Notes on the study in general: There was a bias toward anti-spike CD8 responses in VDJdb matching, which missed private and CD4 specificities.

Germline V gene lookup returns CDR1 LGHNA and CDR2 YSLEER. The CDR3 sequence is 14 residues long. The ends were cut back, 1 base at V and 7 bases at J, with 14 bases in the middle. Individual cDNA molecules received unique molecular identifiers. TCRdb recomputed calls from the 5' RACE reads with MiXCR, one row per CDR3 protein. The profile shows about 25,000 distinct CDR3 sequences, approximately 6% of them singletons. Notes on this clonotype: Its specificity is not known.

Sequences were obtained from whole blood. The TCR was taken from an adult who was a healthcare worker with PCR-confirmed SARS-CoV-2 infection or an uninfected control (not recorded which). The genes are TRBV4-3 and TRBJ2-7; D assignment may be TRBD1 or TRBD2 (6 bases each). The CDR3 region has the DNA TGCGCCAGCAGCCAAGTTGTTGGGGGGCGGGAGCAGTACTTC. This sequence encodes CASSQVVGGREQYF.